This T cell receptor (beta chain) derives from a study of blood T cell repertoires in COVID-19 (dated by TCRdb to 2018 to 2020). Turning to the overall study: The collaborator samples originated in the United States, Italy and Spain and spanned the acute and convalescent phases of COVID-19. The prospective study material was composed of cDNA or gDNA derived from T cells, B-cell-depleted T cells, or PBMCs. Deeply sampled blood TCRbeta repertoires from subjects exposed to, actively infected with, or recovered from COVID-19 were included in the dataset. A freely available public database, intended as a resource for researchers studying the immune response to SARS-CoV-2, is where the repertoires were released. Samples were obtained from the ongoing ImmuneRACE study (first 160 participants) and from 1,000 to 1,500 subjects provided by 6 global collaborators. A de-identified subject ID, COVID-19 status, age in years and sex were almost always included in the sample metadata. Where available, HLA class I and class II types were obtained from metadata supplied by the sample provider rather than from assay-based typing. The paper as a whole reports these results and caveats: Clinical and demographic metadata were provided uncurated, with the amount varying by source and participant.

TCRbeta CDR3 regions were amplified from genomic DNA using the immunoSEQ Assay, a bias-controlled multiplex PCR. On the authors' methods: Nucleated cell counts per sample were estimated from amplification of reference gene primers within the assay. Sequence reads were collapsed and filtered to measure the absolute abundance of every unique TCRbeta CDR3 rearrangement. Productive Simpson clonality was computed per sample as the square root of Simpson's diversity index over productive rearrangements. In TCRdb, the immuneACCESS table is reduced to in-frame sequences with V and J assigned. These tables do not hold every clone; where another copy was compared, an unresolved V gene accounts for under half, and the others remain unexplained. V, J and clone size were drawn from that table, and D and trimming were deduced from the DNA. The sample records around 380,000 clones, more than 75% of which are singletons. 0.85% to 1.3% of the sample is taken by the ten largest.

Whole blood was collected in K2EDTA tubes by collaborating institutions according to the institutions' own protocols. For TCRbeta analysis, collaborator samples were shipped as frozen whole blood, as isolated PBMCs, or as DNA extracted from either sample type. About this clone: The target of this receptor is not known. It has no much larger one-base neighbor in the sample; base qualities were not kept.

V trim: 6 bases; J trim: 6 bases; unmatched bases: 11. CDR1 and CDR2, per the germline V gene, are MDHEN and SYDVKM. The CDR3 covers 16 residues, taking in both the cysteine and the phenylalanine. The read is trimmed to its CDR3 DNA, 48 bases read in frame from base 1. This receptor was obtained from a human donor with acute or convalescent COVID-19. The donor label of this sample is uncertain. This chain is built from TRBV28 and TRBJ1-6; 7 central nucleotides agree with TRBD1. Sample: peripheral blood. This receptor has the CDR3 CASRTAEAGGNSPLHF. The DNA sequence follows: TGTGCCAGCAGGACGGCCGAGGCAGGGGGTAATTCACCCCTCCACTTT.